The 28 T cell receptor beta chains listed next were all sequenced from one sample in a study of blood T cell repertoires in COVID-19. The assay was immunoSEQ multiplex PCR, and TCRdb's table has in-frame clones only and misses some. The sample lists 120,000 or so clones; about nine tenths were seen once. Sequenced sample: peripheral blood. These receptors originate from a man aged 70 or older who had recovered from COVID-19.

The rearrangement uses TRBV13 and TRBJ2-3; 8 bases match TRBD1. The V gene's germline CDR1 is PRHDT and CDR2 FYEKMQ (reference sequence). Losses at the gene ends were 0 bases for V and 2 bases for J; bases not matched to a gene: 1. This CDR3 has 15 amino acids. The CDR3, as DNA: TGTGCCAGCAGCTTAGGGACAGGGGACACAGATACGCAGTATTTT. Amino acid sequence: CASSLGTGDTDTQYF.

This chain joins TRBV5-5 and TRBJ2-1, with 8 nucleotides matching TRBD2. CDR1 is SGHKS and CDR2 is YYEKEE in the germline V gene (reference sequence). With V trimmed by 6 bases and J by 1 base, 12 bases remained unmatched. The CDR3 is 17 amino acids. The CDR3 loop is CASTNHPGRVSYNEQFF. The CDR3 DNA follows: TGTGCCAGCACTAACCACCCCGGGAGGGTGTCCTACAATGAGCAGTTCTTC.

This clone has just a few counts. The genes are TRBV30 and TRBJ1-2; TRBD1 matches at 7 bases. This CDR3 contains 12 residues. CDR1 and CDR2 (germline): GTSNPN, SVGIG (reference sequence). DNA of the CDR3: TGTGCAATGGACAGGAGCCCCTATGGCTACACCTTC. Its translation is CAMDRSPYGYTF.

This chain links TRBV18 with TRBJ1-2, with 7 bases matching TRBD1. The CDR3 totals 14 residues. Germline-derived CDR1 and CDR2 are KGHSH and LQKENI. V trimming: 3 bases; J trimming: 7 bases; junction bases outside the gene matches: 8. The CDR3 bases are TGTGCCAGCTCACCTGCCGACAGGGAGATTGGCTACACCTTC. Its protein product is CASSPADREIGYTF. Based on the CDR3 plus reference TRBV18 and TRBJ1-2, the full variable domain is NAGVMQNPRHLVRRRGQEARLRCSPMKGHSHVYWYRQLPEEGLKFMVYLQKENIIDESGMPKERFSAEFPKEGPSILRIQQVVRGDSAAYFCASSPADREIGYTFGSGTRLTVV.

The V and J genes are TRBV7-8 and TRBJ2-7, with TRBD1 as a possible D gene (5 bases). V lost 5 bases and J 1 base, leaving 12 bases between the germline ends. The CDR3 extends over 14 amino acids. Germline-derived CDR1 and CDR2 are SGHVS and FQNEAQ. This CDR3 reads CASSPRDSSYEQYF. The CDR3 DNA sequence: TGTGCCAGCAGCCCGCGCGACAGTTCCTACGAGCAGTACTTC.

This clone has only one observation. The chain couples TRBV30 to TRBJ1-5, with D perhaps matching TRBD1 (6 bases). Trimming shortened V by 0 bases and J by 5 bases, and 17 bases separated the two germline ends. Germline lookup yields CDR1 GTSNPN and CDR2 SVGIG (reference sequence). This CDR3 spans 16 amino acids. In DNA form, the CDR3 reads TGTGCCTGGAGTGTACTGGGCAGGGGAATCCATCAGCCCCAGCATTTT. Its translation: CAWSVLGRGIHQPQHF.

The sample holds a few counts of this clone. CDR3 DNA sequence: TGTGCCAGCAGCGGTCGGGGTTTGGGCTCCTACGAGCAGTACTTC. This gives the protein CASSGRGLGSYEQYF. The chain recombines TRBV7-8 with TRBJ2-7; D possibly corresponds to TRBD2 (5 bases). Germline CDR1 is SGHVS and CDR2 is FQNEAQ. V gave up 5 bases and J gave up 0 bases, with 14 bases separating them. The CDR3 is 15 residues long.

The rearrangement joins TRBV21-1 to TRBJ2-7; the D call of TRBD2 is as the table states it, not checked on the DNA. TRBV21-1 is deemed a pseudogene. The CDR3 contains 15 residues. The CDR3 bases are TGTGCCAGCAGCAAAGATGGAGGGGAACCCTACGAGCAGTACTTC. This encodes CASSKDGGEPYEQYF.

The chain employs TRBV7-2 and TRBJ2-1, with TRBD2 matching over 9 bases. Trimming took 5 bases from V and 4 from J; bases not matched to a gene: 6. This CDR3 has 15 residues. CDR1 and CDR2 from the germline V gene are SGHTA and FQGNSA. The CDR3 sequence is CASSISGSEYNEQFF. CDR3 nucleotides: TGTGCCAGCAGCATTAGCGGGAGCGAATACAATGAGCAGTTCTTC. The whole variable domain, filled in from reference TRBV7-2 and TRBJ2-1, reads GAGVSQSPSNKVTEKGKDVELRCDPISGHTALYWYRQSLGQGLEFLIYFQGNSAPDKSGLPSDRFSAERTGGSVSTLTIQRTQQEDSAVYLCASSISGSEYNEQFFGPGTRLTVL.

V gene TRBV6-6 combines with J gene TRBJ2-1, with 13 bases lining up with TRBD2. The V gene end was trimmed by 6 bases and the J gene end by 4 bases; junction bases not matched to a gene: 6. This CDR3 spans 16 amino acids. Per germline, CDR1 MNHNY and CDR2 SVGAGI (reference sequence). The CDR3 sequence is CASSLQLAGGYNEQFF. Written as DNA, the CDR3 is TGTGCCAGCAGCCTCCAACTAGCGGGGGGGTACAATGAGCAGTTCTTC.

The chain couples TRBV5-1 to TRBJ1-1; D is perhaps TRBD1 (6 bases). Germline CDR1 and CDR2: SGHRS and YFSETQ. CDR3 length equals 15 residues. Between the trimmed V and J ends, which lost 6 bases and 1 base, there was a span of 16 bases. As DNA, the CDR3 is TGCGCCAGCACCAAGGGGCGAGGGGGGAACACTGAAGCTTTCTTT. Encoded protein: CASTKGRGGNTEAFF.

The CDR3 region is CASSPGTPSYEQYF. In DNA, the CDR3 is TGCGCCAGCAGCCCCGGGACACCCTCCTACGAGCAGTACTTC. This chain links TRBV5-1 with TRBJ2-7; D is perhaps TRBD1 (6 bases). Germline CDR1 and CDR2: SGHRS and YFSETQ. V was clipped by 4 bases and J by 0 bases, with 11 bases between them. The length of the CDR3 is 14 residues.

CDR3 nucleotide sequence: TGTGCCTGGAACACAGGGTGGGGGAGGCCCCAGCATTTT. Protein product: CAWNTGWGRPQHF. The chain has TRBV30 and TRBJ1-5; weak D call: TRBD1 (6 bases). The CDR3 totals 13 residues. V was cut by 4 bases and J by 9 bases, with 16 bases left in between. Germline loops: CDR1 GTSNPN, CDR2 SVGIG (reference sequence). The whole variable domain, filled in from reference TRBV30 and TRBJ1-5, reads SQTIHQWPATLVQPVGSPLSLECTVEGTSNPNLYWYRQAAGRGLQLLFYSVGIGQISSEVPQNLSASRPQDRQFILSSKKLLLSDSGFYLCAWNTGWGRPQHFGDGTRLSIL.

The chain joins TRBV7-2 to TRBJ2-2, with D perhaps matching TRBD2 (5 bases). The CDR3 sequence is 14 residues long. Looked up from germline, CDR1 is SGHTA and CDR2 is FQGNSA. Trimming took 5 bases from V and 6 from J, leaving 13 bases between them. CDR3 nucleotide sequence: TGTGCCAGCAGCCCCCACGGGGTTGCCGGGGAGCTGTTTTTT. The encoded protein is CASSPHGVAGELFF.

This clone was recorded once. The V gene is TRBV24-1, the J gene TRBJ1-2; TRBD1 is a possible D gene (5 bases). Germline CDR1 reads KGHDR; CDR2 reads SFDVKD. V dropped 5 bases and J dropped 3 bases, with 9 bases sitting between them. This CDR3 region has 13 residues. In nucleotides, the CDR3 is TGTGCCACCAGTGTAAGGGGCGACTATGGCTACACCTTC. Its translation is CATSVRGDYGYTF.

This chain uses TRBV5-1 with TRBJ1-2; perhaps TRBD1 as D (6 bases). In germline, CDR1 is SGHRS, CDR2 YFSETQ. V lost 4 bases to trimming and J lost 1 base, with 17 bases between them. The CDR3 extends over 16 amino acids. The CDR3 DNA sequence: TGCGCCAGCAGCCGTAATGGACAGAACTTTAACTATGGCTACACCTTC. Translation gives CASSRNGQNFNYGYTF.

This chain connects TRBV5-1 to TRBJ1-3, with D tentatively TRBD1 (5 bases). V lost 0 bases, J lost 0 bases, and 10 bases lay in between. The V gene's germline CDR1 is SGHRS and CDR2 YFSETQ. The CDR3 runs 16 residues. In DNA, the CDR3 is TGCGCCAGCAGCTTGGACGGCAGGGACTCTGGAAACACCATATATTTT. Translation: CASSLDGRDSGNTIYF.

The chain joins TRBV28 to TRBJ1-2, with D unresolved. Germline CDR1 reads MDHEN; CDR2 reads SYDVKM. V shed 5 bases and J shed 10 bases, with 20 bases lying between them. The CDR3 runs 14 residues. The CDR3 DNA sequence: TGTGCCAGCAGTCCCCTATGGATGAGGGAGCCCTACACCTTC. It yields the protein CASSPLWMREPYTF.

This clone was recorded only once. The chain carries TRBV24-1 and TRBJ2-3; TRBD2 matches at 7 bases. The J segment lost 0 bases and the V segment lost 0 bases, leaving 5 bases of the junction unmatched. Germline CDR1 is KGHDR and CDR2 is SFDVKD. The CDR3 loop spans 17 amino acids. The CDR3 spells CATSDLSSGDSTDTQYF. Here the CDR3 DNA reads TGTGCCACCAGTGATTTGTCCAGCGGGGATAGCACAGATACGCAGTATTTT.

The CDR3 reads CATSREPPGGHEQFF. The CDR3 nucleotides read TGTGCCACCAGCAGAGAACCGCCAGGGGGCCATGAGCAGTTCTTC. The chain is built from TRBV15 and TRBJ2-1, with TRBD1 identical over 8 bases. CDR1 is LNHNV and CDR2 is YYDKDF in the germline V gene (reference sequence). The V gene end was trimmed by 0 bases and the J gene end by 8 bases; junction bases not matched to a gene: 6. This CDR3 region has 15 residues. The variable domain in full, with the rest retrieved from reference TRBV15 and TRBJ2-1, is DAMVIQNPRYQVTQFGKPVTLSCSQTLNHNVMYWYQQKSSQAPKLLFHYYDKDFNNEADTPDNFQSRRPNTSFCFLDIRSPGLGDTAMYLCATSREPPGGHEQFFGPGTRLTVL.

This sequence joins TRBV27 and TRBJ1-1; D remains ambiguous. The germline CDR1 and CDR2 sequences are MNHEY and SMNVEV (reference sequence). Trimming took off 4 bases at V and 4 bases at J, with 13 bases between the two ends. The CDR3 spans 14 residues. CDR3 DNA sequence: TGTGCCAGCAGTTCCCGATCCGCGGGCACTGAAGCTTTCTTT. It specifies CASSSRSAGTEAFF.

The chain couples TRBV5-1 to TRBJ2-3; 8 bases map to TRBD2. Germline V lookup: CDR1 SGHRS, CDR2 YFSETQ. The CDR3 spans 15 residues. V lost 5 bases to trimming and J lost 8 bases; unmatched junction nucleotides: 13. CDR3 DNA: TGCGCCAGCAGTCCAGCCCTTCAGCGGGGGTCTACGCAGTATTTT. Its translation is CASSPALQRGSTQYF.

This CDR3 is CASSRQGGETQYF. The CDR3 DNA reads TGTGCCAGCAGCCGACAGGGAGGTGAGACCCAGTACTTC. The chain combines TRBV6-2 or TRBV6-3 with TRBJ2-5; a weak D match, TRBD1 (7 bases). Germline lookup yields CDR1 MNHEY and CDR2 SVGEGT. Trimming removed 6 bases at V and 5 bases at J, with 13 bases between. CDR3 size: 13 residues.

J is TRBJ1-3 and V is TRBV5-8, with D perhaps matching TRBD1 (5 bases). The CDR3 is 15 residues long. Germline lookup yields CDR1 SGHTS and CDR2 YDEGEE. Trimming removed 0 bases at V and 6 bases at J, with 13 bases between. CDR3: CASSLAGGEENTIYF. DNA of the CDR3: TGTGCCAGCAGCTTGGCGGGGGGGGAGGAAAACACCATATATTTT.

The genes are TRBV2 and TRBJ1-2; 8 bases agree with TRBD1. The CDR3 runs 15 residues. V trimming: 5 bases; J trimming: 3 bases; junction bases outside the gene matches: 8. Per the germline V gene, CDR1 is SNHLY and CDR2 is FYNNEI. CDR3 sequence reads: CASSLGQGGDYGYTF. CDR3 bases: TGTGCCAGCAGTCTCGGACAGGGAGGGGACTATGGCTACACCTTC.

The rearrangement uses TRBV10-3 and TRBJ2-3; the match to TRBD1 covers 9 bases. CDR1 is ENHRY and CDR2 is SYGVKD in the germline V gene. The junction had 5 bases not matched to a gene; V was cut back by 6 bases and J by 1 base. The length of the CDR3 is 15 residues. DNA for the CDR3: TGTGCCATCAGACAGGGGGCGCAGGGCACAGATACGCAGTATTTT. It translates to CAIRQGAQGTDTQYF.

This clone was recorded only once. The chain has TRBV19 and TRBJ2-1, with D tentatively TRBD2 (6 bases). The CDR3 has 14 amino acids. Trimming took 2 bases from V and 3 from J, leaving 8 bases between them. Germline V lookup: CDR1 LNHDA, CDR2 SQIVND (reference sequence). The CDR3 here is CASSIQEGYNEQFF. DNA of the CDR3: TGTGCCAGTAGTATACAGGAGGGCTACAATGAGCAGTTCTTC.

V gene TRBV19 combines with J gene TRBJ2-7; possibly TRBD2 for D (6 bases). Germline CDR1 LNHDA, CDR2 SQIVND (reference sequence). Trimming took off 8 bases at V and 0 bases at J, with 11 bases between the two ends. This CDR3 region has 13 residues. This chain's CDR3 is CASAEAGSYEQYF. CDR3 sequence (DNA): TGTGCCAGTGCGGAAGCGGGCTCCTACGAGCAGTACTTC.